Listed here are 24 T cell receptor beta chains from one sample, sequenced in a study of PD-L1 blockade in urothelial cancer. Generated by immunoSEQ multiplex PCR, the TCRdb table keeps only in-frame clones and is missing some. Among 84,000 or so clones listed, 85% were seen once. Time point specified: pretreatment peripheral blood. The sequencing used PBMCs, collected around atezolizumab (anti-PD-L1) treatment. The receptors were gathered from a man aged 55 to 70 with urothelial cancer.

About this clone itself: A read error may account for a junction end that differs from germline. The J gene is TRBJ1-5, the V gene TRBV6-4; D might be TRBD1 (6 bases). Germline V gene data show CDR1 as MRHNA and CDR2 as SNTAGT. The CDR3 has 11 amino acids. CDR3 sequence: CASSELSPGDF. In DNA, the CDR3 is TGTGCCAGCAGTGAACTCTCCCCAGGGGATTTT.

This chain connects TRBV9 to TRBJ2-7; 10 bases are a match to TRBD2. Per the germline V gene, CDR1 is SGDLS and CDR2 is YYNGEE. CDR3 length equals 14 residues. V lost 4 bases and J lost 2; bases outside the gene matches: 3. CDR3 residues: CASSLGTSAYEQYF. DNA of the CDR3: TGTGCCAGCAGCTTAGGGACTAGCGCCTACGAGCAGTACTTC. Filled out from reference TRBV9 and TRBJ2-7, the complete variable domain reads DSGVTQTPKHLITATGQRVTLRCSPRSGDLSVYWYQQSLDQGLQFLIQYYNGEERAKGNILERFSAQQFPDLHSELNLSSLELGDSALYFCASSLGTSAYEQYFGPGTRLTVT.

The chain employs TRBV11-2 and TRBJ2-1, with a possible D match to TRBD2 (7 bases). The V gene lost 2 bases and the J gene lost 7 bases, with 12 bases spanning the gap. The CDR3 length is 14 residues. CDR1 is SGHAT, CDR2 FQNNGV, per germline. The CDR3 sequence is CASSLQGGVNEQFF. As DNA, the CDR3 is TGTGCCAGCAGCTTACAAGGGGGGGTGAATGAGCAGTTCTTC.

The rearrangement joins TRBV7-9 to TRBJ1-2; D is possibly TRBD1 (6 bases). V was cut by 3 bases and J by 4 bases, with 9 bases left in between. Germline CDR1 reads SEHNR; CDR2 reads FQNEAQ (reference sequence). This CDR3 region has 13 residues. The CDR3 region is CASSLTGGYGYTF. Here the CDR3 DNA reads TGTGCCAGCAGCTTGACAGGCGGCTATGGCTACACCTTC. The complete variable domain, with remaining parts taken from reference TRBV7-9 and TRBJ1-2, reads DTGVSQNPRHKITKRGQNVTFRCDPISEHNRLYWYRQTLGQGPEFLTYFQNEAQLEKSRLLSDRFSAERPKGSFSTLEIQRTEQGDSAMYLCASSLTGGYGYTFGSGTRLTVV.

The V call is TRBV29-1, the J call TRBJ2-1; D is ambiguous. The length of the CDR3 is 16 residues. CDR1 SQVTM and CDR2 ANQGSEA come from the germline V gene. With 2 bases removed from V and 4 bases from J, the gap between germline ends came to 18 bases. CDR3 in DNA: TGCAGCGTTGAACCCCTTCAAGCCTTAACGTACAATGAGCAGTTCTTC. It encodes CSVEPLQALTYNEQFF.

Ten or more counts support this clone. This sequence joins TRBV4-2 and TRBJ1-1; D possibly corresponds to TRBD1 (6 bases). Germline V gene lookup returns CDR1 LGHNA and CDR2 YNFKEQ. The CDR3 consists of 15 residues. V lost 5 bases to trimming and J lost 0 bases, with 13 bases between them. The CDR3 region is CASSAGGRVNTEAFF. The CDR3 DNA is TGTGCCAGCAGCGCGGGGGGGCGGGTGAACACTGAAGCTTTCTTT.

This chain joins TRBV4-1 and TRBJ1-5; 9 bases line up with TRBD1. Germline V gene sequence: CDR1 MGHRA, CDR2 YSYEKL. Trimming removed 3 bases from V and 4 bases from J; junction bases left unmatched: 7. The CDR3 runs 16 residues. CDR3: CASSQGQGPTNQPQHF. The CDR3 region has the DNA TGCGCCAGCAGCCAGGGACAGGGTCCGACTAATCAGCCCCAGCATTTT.

The genes are TRBV6-6 and TRBJ1-3, with 8 bases aligning to TRBD1. V lost 2 bases to trimming and J lost 3 bases; unmatched junction nucleotides: 3. The CDR3 spans 15 residues. Germline V gene sequence: CDR1 MNHNY, CDR2 SVGAGI (reference sequence). Here the CDR3 reads CASSYGQGGGNTIYF. The DNA for the CDR3 is TGTGCCAGCAGTTACGGACAGGGTGGTGGAAACACCATATATTTT.

The V gene is TRBV9, the J gene TRBJ2-1; 9 nucleotides line up with TRBD2. The length of the CDR3 is 16 residues. Losses at the gene ends were 4 bases for V and 8 bases for J; bases not matched to a gene: 13. The germline V gene has CDR1 SGDLS and CDR2 YYNGEE. The chain's CDR3 is CASSQGVAGVRHEQFF. For the CDR3, the DNA is TGTGCCAGCAGCCAGGGGGTAGCGGGAGTAAGGCATGAGCAGTTCTTC.

This clone was seen only a few times. The rearrangement links TRBV5-1 to TRBJ2-3; TRBD1 matches 10 bases. V lost 3 bases and J lost 7; bases outside the gene matches: 5. This CDR3 spans 14 amino acids. Germline CDR1 is SGHRS and CDR2 is YFSETQ. The CDR3 coding sequence is TGCGCCAGCAGCTGGGACAGGGGAGGGAATACGCAGTATTTT. Its protein is CASSWDRGGNTQYF.

The rearrangement uses TRBV5-4 and TRBJ2-2; maybe TRBD2 (5 bases). Germline V lookup: CDR1 SGHNT, CDR2 YYREEE (reference sequence). Between the trimmed V and J ends, which lost 4 bases and 6 bases, there was a span of 16 bases. The CDR3 is 15 amino acids. The CDR3 DNA reads TGTGCCAGCAGCCTTTATCTCCGCGGGCCCGGGGAGCTGTTTTTT. It encodes CASSLYLRGPGELFF.

The chain combines TRBV19 with TRBJ1-1; maybe TRBD1 (5 bases). The CDR3 length is 13 residues. CDR1 and CDR2 from the germline V gene are LNHDA and SQIVND (reference sequence). V lost 4 bases to trimming and J lost 4 bases, with 10 bases between them. CDR3 sequence reads: CASSTTRATEAFF. CDR3 coding DNA: TGTGCCAGTAGTACGACCAGGGCCACTGAAGCTTTCTTT.

The chain uses TRBV5-4 and TRBJ2-4; 9 bases are a match to TRBD1. V trimming: 4 bases; J trimming: 8 bases; junction bases outside the gene matches: 4. CDR1 SGHNT and CDR2 YYREEE come from the germline V gene (reference sequence). The CDR3 loop spans 13 amino acids. CDR3 region: CASSPDRGDIQYF. For the CDR3, the DNA is TGTGCCAGCAGCCCGGACAGGGGAGACATTCAGTACTTC.

This rearrangement joins TRBV7-2 to TRBJ2-7, with D perhaps matching TRBD1 (7 bases). Per germline, CDR1 SGHTA and CDR2 FQGNSA. The CDR3 spans 12 residues. V dropped 5 bases and J dropped 5 bases, with 10 bases sitting between them. CDR3 nucleotide sequence: TGTGCCAGCAGCCAGGGGGAGGACGAGCAGTACTTC. This encodes CASSQGEDEQYF.

V is TRBV6-1 and J is TRBJ1-1; 7 bases fit TRBD1. The V gene's germline CDR1 is MNHNS and CDR2 SASEGT. V shed 4 bases, J shed 4 bases, and the junction held 9 bases outside the gene matches. CDR3 length equals 15 residues. As DNA, the CDR3 is TGTGCCAGCAGTGCCAGACAGGGCTCTGTCACTGAAGCTTTCTTT. Protein sequence: CASSARQGSVTEAFF.

The gene calls are TRBV10-3 and TRBJ2-1; TRBD2 matches 8 bases. Germline V CDR1 and CDR2: ENHRY, SYGVKD. The CDR3 has 16 residues. V was pared by 0 bases and J by 4 bases, with 5 bases of the junction left unmatched. CDR3 nucleotides: TGTGCCATCAGTGAGTCCCTGACTAGCGTGTACAATGAGCAGTTCTTC. This gives the protein CAISESLTSVYNEQFF.

The chain links TRBV5-5 to TRBJ2-7; 9 positions agree with TRBD2. The ends lost 3 bases at V and 4 bases at J; junction bases unmatched: 5. The CDR3 has 14 amino acids. The germline V gene has CDR1 SGHKS and CDR2 YYEKEE (reference sequence). For the CDR3, the DNA is TGTGCCAGCAGCTATGGGACTAGCAGTTACGAGCAGTACTTC. It yields the protein CASSYGTSSYEQYF.

This chain connects TRBV11-2 to TRBJ2-4; 11 bases match TRBD2. Germline loops: CDR1 SGHAT, CDR2 FQNNGV. This CDR3 spans 15 amino acids. With 5 bases clipped from V and 4 bases from J, the junction kept 4 bases outside the gene matches. CDR3 residues: CASSVTSGGKNIQYF. The CDR3, as DNA: TGTGCCAGCAGCGTAACTAGCGGGGGAAAAAACATTCAGTACTTC.

The rearrangement links TRBV15 to TRBJ2-7; TRBD2 agrees at 12 bases. This CDR3 has 15 amino acids. The ends lost 3 bases at V and 6 bases at J; junction bases unmatched: 6. The germline gives CDR1 LNHNV, CDR2 YYDKDF (reference sequence). The CDR3 DNA follows: TGTGCCACCAGCAGTAGACTAGCGGGAGTCCCCGAGCAGTACTTC. Translating gives CATSSRLAGVPEQYF.

The chain employs TRBV29-1 and TRBJ2-7; 11 bases match TRBD2. From germline, CDR1 is SQVTM and CDR2 ANQGSEA. After removal of 6 bases from V and 4 bases from J, the junction contained 5 bases not matched to a gene. The CDR3 is 13 residues long. CDR3 in DNA: TGCAGCGTCCTAGCGGGGGGTGGGTACGAGCAGTACTTC. It yields the protein CSVLAGGGYEQYF.

The rearrangement uses TRBV4-1 and TRBJ2-1; 7 bases are shared with TRBD2. V lost 1 base, J lost 7 bases, and 7 bases stayed unmatched. The CDR3 runs to 15 residues. Germline V gene lookup returns CDR1 MGHRA and CDR2 YSYEKL. CDR3 coding DNA: TGCGCCAGCAGCCAAGTCCAAGCGGGACTGAATGAGCAGTTCTTC. It specifies CASSQVQAGLNEQFF.

V usage is TRBV5-6 and J usage is TRBJ2-7; D might be TRBD2 (6 bases). The germline CDR1 and CDR2 sequences are SGHDT and YYEEEE. This CDR3 is built from 16 residues. V was cut by 3 bases and J by 5 bases, with 21 bases left in between. The CDR3 region is CASSSPGLIISNEQYF. The CDR3 nucleotides read TGTGCCAGCAGCTCCCCGGGACTCATAATTTCCAACGAGCAGTACTTC.

V gene TRBV9 combines with J gene TRBJ2-5; a possible D gene is TRBD2 (6 bases). Trimming stripped 4 bases from V and 5 bases from J, with 18 bases between. This CDR3 is built from 15 residues. Germline V gene lookup returns CDR1 SGDLS and CDR2 YYNGEE. The CDR3 reads CASSYSGTGGETQYF. Here the CDR3 DNA reads TGTGCCAGCAGCTATTCCGGGACTGGGGGTGAGACCCAGTACTTC. The complete variable domain, with remaining parts taken from reference TRBV9 and TRBJ2-5, reads DSGVTQTPKHLITATGQRVTLRCSPRSGDLSVYWYQQSLDQGLQFLIQYYNGEERAKGNILERFSAQQFPDLHSELNLSSLELGDSALYFCASSYSGTGGETQYFGPGTRLLVL.

This clone was seen only once. This sequence joins TRBV5-4 and TRBJ1-1; D gene unclear. Germline CDR1 and CDR2: SGHNT and YYREEE (reference sequence). The CDR3 length is 16 residues. Trimming took off 4 bases at V and 0 bases at J, with 16 bases between the two ends. CDR3 sequence (DNA): TGTGCCAGCAGCCCTAAGTGGGCCCACGTGAACACTGAAGCTTTCTTT. Its translation: CASSPKWAHVNTEAFF.